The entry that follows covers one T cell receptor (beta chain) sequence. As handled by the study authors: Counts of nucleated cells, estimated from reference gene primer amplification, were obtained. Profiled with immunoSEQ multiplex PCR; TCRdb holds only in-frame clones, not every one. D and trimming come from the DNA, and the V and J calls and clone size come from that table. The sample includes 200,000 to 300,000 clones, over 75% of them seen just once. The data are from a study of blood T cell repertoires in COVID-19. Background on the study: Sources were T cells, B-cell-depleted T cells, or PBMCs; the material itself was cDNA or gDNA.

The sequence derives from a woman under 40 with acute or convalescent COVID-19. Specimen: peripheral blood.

The CDR3 loop reads CAISESDRGVEETQYF. The CDR3 DNA reads TGTGCCATCAGTGAGTCAGACAGGGGTGTGGAAGAGACCCAGTACTTC. The rearrangement joins TRBV10-3 to TRBJ2-5, with 8 positions matching TRBD1. CDR1 and CDR2 from the germline V gene are ENHRY and SYGVKD. Trimming took 0 bases from V and 3 from J; bases not matched to a gene: 6. The CDR3 spans 16 residues.